Included here is one T cell receptor (beta chain) sequence, with context. As yet, its antigen is unknown. This cohort consisted of healthy bone marrow donors. The data derive from a study of cytomegalovirus exposure and HLA in healthy donors. The germline V gene encodes CDR1 MNHEY and CDR2 SMNVEV (reference sequence). The CDR3 consists of 18 residues. The ends lost 6 bases at V and 4 bases at J; junction bases unmatched: 12. Findings of the study overall: There were some 150 TCR beta chains listed as cytomegalovirus-associated. Association with HLA alleles at 0.05 false discovery rate was found for about 17,000 TCR beta sequences in a later analysis. TCR beta V- and J-gene trimming was later associated with a missense DCLRE1C variant.

Vbeta (60) and Jbeta (13) primers were used in the PCR. Using immunoSEQ multiplex PCR, the repertoire was profiled, and TCRdb retains in-frame clones only, with some absent. The data hold 200,000 or so clones, with 70% to 80% observed a single time. Sequencing was done on a sample of PBMCs. This chain joins TRBV27 and TRBJ2-7; 16 bases agree with TRBD2. The TCR originated in a man aged 35 to 55 in good health and CMV-seronegative. CDR3 region: CASSSTGTSGRDRYEQYF. The CDR3 nucleotides are TGTGCCAGCAGCTCTACCGGGACTAGCGGGAGGGACCGATACGAGCAGTACTTC.